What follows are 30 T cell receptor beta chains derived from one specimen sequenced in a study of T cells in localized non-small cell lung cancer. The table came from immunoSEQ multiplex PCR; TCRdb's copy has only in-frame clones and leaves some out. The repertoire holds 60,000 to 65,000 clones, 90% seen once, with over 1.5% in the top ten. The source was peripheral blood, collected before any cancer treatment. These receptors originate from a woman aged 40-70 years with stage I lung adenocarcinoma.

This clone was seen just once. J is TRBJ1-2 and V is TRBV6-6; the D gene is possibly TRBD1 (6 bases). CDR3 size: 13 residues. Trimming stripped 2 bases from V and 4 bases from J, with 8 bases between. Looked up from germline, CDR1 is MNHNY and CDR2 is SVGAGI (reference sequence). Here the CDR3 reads CASSYGQSYGYTF. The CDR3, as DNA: TGTGCCAGCAGTTACGGACAGTCCTATGGCTACACCTTC.

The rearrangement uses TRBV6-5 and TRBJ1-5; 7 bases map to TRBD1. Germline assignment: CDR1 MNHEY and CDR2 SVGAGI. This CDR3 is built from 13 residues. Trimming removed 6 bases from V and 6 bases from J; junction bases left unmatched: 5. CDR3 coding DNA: TGTGCCAGCAGAGACAGGGAAGGTCAGCCCCAGCATTTT. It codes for CASRDREGQPQHF.

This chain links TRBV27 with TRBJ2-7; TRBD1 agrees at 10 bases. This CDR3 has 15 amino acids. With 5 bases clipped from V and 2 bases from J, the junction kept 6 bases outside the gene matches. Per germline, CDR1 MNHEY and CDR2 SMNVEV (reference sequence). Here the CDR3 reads CASSPLDRGTYEQYF. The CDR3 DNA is TGTGCCAGCAGTCCTCTGGACAGGGGGACCTACGAGCAGTACTTC.

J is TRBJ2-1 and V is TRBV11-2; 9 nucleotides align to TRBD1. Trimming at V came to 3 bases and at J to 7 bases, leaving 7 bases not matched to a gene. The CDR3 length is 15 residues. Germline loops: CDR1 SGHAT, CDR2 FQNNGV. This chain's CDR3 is CASSFTGGALNEQFF. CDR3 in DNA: TGTGCCAGCAGCTTCACAGGGGGCGCATTGAATGAGCAGTTCTTC.

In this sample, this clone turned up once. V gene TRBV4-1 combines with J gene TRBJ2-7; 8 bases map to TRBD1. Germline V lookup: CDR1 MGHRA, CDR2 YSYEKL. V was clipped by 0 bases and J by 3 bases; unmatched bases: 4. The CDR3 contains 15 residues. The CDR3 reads CASSQEVTGGYEQYF. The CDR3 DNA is TGCGCCAGCAGCCAAGAAGTTACAGGGGGCTACGAGCAGTACTTC.

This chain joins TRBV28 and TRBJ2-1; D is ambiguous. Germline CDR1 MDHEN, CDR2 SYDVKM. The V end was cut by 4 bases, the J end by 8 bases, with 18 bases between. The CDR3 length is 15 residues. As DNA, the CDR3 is TGTGCCAGCAGTTCGAGCGAAGCGAGAGTCGATGAGCAGTTCTTC. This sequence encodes CASSSSEARVDEQFF.

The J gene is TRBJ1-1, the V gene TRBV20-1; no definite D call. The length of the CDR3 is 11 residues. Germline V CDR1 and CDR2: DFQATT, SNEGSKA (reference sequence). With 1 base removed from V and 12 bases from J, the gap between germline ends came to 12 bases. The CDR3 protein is CSARGRRGTFF. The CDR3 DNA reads TGCAGTGCTAGAGGCCGACGAGGAACTTTCTTT.

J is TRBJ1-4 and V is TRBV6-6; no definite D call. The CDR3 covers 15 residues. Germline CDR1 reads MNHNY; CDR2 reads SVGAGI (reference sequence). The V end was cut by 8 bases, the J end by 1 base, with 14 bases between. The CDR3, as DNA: TGTGCCAGCGTTTCGGGATTGAGAACTAATGAAAAACTGTTTTTT. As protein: CASVSGLRTNEKLFF.

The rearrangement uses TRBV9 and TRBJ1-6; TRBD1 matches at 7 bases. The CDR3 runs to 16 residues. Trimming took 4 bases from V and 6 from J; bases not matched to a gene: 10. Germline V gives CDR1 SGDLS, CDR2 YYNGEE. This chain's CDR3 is CASSFRPDRLNSPLHF. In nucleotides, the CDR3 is TGTGCCAGCAGCTTCCGTCCGGACAGGCTTAATTCACCCCTCCACTTT.

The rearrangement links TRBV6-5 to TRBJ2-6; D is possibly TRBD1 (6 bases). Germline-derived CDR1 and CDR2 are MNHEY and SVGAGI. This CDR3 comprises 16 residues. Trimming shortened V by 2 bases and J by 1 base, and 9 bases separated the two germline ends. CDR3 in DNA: TGTGCCAGCAGTTACCAAGGGACATCTGGGGCCAACGTCCTGACTTTC. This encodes CASSYQGTSGANVLTF.

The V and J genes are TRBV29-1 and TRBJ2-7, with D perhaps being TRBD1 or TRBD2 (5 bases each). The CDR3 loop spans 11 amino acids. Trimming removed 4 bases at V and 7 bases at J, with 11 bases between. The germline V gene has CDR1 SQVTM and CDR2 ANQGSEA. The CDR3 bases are TGCAGCGTTGGATTGGGGGAAGAGCAGTACTTC. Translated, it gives CSVGLGEEQYF.

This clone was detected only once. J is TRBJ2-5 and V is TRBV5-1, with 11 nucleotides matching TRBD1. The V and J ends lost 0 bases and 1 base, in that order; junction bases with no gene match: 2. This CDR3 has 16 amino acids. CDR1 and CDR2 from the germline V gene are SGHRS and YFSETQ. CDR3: CASSLVGQGGQETQYF. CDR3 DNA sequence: TGCGCCAGCAGCTTGGTGGGACAGGGGGGCCAAGAGACCCAGTACTTC.

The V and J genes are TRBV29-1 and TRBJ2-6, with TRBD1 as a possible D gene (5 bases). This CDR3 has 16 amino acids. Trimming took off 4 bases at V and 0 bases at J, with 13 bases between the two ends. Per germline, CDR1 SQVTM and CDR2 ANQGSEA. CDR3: CSVVWGAASGANVLTF. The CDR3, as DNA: TGCAGCGTTGTTTGGGGCGCCGCCTCTGGGGCCAACGTCCTGACTTTC.

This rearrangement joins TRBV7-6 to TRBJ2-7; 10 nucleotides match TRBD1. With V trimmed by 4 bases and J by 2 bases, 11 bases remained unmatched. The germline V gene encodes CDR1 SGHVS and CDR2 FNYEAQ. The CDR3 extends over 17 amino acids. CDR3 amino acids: CASSSTNRDRGAYEQYF. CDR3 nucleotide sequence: TGTGCCAGCAGCTCAACCAACCGGGACAGGGGCGCCTACGAGCAGTACTTC. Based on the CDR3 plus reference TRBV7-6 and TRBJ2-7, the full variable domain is GAGVSQSPRYKVTKRGQDVALRCDPISGHVSLYWYRQALGQGPEFLTYFNYEAQQDKSGLPNDRFSAERPEGSISTLTIQRTEQRDSAMYRCASSSTNRDRGAYEQYFGPGTRLTVT.

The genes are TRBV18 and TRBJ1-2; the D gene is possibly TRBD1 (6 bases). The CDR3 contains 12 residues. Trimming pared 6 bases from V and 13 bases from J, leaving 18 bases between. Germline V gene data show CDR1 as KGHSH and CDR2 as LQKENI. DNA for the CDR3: TGTGCCAGCTCTCAGATACAGGGTGAAGCCACCTTC. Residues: CASSQIQGEATF.

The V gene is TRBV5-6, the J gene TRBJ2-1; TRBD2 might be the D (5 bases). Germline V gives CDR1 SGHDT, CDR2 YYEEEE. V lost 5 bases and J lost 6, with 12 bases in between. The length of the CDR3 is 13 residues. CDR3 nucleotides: TGTGCCAGCAGTAAACTAGTCCCCAATGAGCAGTTCTTC. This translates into CASSKLVPNEQFF.

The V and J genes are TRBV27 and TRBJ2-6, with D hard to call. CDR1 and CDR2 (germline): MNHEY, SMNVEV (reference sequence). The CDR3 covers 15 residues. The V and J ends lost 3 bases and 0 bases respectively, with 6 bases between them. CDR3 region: CASSFFRSGANVLTF. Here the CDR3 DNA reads TGTGCCAGCAGTTTCTTTCGCTCTGGGGCCAACGTCCTGACTTTC. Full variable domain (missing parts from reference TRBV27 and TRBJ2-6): EAQVTQNPRYLITVTGKKLTVTCSQNMNHEYMSWYRQDPGLGLRQIYYSMNVEVTDKGDVPEGYKVSRKEKRNFPLILESPSPNQTSLYFCASSFFRSGANVLTFGAGSRLTVL.

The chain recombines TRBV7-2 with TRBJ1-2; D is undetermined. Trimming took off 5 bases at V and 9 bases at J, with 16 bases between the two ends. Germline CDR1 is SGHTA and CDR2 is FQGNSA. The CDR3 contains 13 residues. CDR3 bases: TGTGCCAGCAGCCCGGCGGGTGACATCCGCTACACCTTC. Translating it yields CASSPAGDIRYTF.

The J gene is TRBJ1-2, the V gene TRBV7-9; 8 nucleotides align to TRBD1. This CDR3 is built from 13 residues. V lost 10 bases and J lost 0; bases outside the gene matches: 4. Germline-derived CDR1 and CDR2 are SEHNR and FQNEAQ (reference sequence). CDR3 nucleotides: TGTGCCACCTCGGGACAGGCTAACTATGGCTACACCTTC. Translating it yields CATSGQANYGYTF.

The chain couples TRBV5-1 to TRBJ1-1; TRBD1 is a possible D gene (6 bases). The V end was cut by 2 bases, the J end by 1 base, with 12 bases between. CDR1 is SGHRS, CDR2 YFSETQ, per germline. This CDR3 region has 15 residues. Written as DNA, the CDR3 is TGCGCCAGCAGCTTAGGGCACAGGGAGAACACTGAAGCTTTCTTT. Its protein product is CASSLGHRENTEAFF.

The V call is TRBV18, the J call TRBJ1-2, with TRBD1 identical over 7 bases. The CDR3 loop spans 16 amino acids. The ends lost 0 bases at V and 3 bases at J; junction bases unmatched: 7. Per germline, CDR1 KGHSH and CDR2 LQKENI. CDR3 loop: CASSPPMTGPYYGYTF. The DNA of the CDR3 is TGTGCCAGCTCACCACCAATGACAGGGCCATACTATGGCTACACCTTC.

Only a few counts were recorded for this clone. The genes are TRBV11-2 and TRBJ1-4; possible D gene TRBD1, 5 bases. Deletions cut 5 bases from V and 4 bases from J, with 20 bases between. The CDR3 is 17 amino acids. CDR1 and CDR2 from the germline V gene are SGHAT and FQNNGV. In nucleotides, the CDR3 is TGTGCCAGCAGCCCCCGTTTCCGGGACGGCCTTAATGAAAAACTGTTTTTT. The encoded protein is CASSPRFRDGLNEKLFF.

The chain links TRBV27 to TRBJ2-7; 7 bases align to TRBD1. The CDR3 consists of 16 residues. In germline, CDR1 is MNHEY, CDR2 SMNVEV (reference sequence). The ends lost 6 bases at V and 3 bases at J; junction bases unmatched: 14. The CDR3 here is CASRVGGNDLYYEQYF. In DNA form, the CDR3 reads TGTGCCAGCAGAGTAGGGGGCAACGACCTCTACTACGAGCAGTACTTC.

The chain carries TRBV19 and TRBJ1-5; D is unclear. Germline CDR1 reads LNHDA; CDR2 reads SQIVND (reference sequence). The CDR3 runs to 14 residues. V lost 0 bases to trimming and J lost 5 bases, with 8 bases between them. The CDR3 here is CASSIEHRYQPQHF. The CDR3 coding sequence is TGTGCCAGTAGTATAGAACACCGGTATCAGCCCCAGCATTTT.

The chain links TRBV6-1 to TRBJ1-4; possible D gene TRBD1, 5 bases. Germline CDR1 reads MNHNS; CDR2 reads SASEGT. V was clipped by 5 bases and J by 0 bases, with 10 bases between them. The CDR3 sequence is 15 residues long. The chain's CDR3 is CASSRQTATNEKLFF. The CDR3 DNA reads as TGTGCCAGCAGTCGACAGACTGCAACTAATGAAAAACTGTTTTTT.

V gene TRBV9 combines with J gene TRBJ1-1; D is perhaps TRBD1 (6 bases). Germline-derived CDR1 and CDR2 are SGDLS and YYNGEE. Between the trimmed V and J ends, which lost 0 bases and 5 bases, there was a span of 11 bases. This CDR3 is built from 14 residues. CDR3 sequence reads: CASSVEKGGTEAFF. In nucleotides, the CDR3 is TGTGCCAGCAGCGTAGAAAAAGGGGGAACTGAAGCTTTCTTT.

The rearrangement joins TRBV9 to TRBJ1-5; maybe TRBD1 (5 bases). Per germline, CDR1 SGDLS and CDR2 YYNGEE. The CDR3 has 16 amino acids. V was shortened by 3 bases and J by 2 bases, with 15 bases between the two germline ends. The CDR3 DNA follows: TGTGCCAGCAGCGCCGGAGAGGGGAGTCGCAATCAGCCCCAGCATTTT. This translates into CASSAGEGSRNQPQHF.

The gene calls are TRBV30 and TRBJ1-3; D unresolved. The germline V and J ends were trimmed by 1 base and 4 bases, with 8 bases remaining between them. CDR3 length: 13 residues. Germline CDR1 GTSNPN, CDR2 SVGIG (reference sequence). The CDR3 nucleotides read TGTGCCTGGAGTGGTTCATTGGGAAACACCATATATTTT. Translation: CAWSGSLGNTIYF. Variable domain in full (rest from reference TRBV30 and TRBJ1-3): SQTIHQWPATLVQPVGSPLSLECTVEGTSNPNLYWYRQAAGRGLQLLFYSVGIGQISSEVPQNLSASRPQDRQFILSSKKLLLSDSGFYLCAWSGSLGNTIYFGEGSWLTVV.

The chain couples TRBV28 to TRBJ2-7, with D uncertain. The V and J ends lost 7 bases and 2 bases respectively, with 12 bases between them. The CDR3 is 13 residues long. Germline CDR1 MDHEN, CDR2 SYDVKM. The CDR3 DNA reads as TGTGCCAGCACCGCGGACCAGCCCTACGAGCAGTACTTC. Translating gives CASTADQPYEQYF.

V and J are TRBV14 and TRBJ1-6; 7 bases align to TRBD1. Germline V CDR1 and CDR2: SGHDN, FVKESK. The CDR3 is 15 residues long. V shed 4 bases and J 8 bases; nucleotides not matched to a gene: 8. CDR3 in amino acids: CASSPGQARYSPLHF. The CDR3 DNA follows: TGTGCCAGCAGCCCAGGACAGGCTCGGTATTCACCCCTCCACTTT.